This T cell receptor (beta chain) was identified in a study of T cell responses to AZD1222 COVID-19 vaccine. Notes on the study in general: Along spike, vaccine-associated CD4 TCRs were found throughout, with dominance at 160-218 and 743-854. Two AZD1222 administrations were followed by greater Spike-specific TCR breadth and depth.

Method: immunoSEQ multiplex PCR; TCRdb's copy keeps in-frame clones and lacks some. This table has over 100,000 clones, approximately 86% appearing once. Germline V gene data show CDR1 as MGHRA and CDR2 as YSYEKL. The CDR3 has 16 amino acids. With 1 base removed from V and 5 bases from J, the gap between germline ends came to 17 bases. As regards this clone: Its antigen is undetermined.

The starting material was peripheral blood, obtained 28 days after the second dose of the MenACWY control vaccine. The V and J genes are TRBV4-1 and TRBJ1-2; D possibly corresponds to TRBD1 (5 bases). The sequence was collected from an adult who received the MenACWY meningococcal vaccine as a control. The CDR3 region is CASSQGRGGVEYGYTF. The DNA of the CDR3 is TGCGCCAGCAGCCAAGGGAGAGGAGGGGTTGAATATGGCTACACCTTC.